This T cell receptor (beta chain) was identified in a study of blood T cell repertoires in COVID-19. The length of the CDR3 is 14 residues. V shed 1 base and J shed 7 bases, with 14 bases lying between them. The germline V gene encodes CDR1 SGHAT and CDR2 FQNNGV. Generated by immunoSEQ multiplex PCR, the TCRdb table keeps only in-frame clones and is missing some. The data contain some 300,000 clones, about 88% of them seen just once; the ten biggest clones take up about 12%. The chain recombines TRBV11-2 with TRBJ2-7; D perhaps matches TRBD1 (5 bases). The sequencing sample was made of peripheral blood. This clonotype originated in a woman in her sixties or seventies with COVID-19, enrolled during active disease. The CDR3 loop reads CASSLVSGPPEQYF. CDR3 sequence (DNA): TGTGCCAGCAGCTTAGTTTCAGGGCCCCCGGAGCAGTACTTC. Looking up the rest from reference TRBV11-2 and TRBJ2-7 gives the full variable domain: EAGVAQSPRYKIIEKRQSVAFWCNPISGHATLYWYQQILGQGPKLLIQFQNNGVVDDSQLPKDRFSAERLKGVDSTLKIQPAKLEDSAVYLCASSLVSGPPEQYFGPGTRLTVT.